These 22 T cell receptor beta chains came from one sample sequenced in a study of blood T cell repertoires in COVID-19. Profiled with immunoSEQ multiplex PCR; TCRdb holds only in-frame clones, not every one. The repertoire holds around 190,000 clones, with 84% as singletons. Material: PBMCs or T cells enriched from blood (not recorded which). These receptors were collected from a woman under 40 who had been exposed to COVID-19.

The chain has TRBV7-6 and TRBJ1-1, with D possibly being TRBD1 (5 bases). V lost 1 base to trimming and J lost 3 bases, with 12 bases between them. The CDR3 is made up of 15 amino acids. The germline CDR1 and CDR2 sequences are SGHVS and FNYEAQ. The CDR3 loop reads CASSLGAGGDTEAFF. In DNA, the CDR3 is TGTGCCAGCAGCTTAGGAGCCGGAGGGGACACTGAAGCTTTCTTT.

The chain has TRBV5-1 and TRBJ2-3, with D tentatively TRBD2 (6 bases). The CDR3 is 15 residues long. Trimming took 3 bases from V and 0 from J, leaving 11 bases between them. CDR1 is SGHRS, CDR2 YFSETQ, per germline. CDR3 protein: CASSSRGDSTDTQYF. The CDR3 nucleotides read TGCGCCAGCAGCTCGCGGGGAGATAGCACAGATACGCAGTATTTT.

The chain employs TRBV9 and TRBJ1-2; 10 bases align to TRBD1. Trimming took 4 bases from V and 8 from J; bases not matched to a gene: 14. Germline loops: CDR1 SGDLS, CDR2 YYNGEE. The CDR3 contains 16 residues. The CDR3 DNA follows: TGTGCCAGCAGCCCCCGGGGGGGCGGGACAGGGGAAGGCTACACCTTC. Translating it yields CASSPRGGGTGEGYTF.

V usage is TRBV2 and J usage is TRBJ1-2; 12 bases map to TRBD1. There are 16 residues in the CDR3. The V and J ends lost 6 bases and 0 bases, in that order; junction bases with no gene match: 5. Germline CDR1 is SNHLY and CDR2 is FYNNEI. The CDR3 region has the DNA TGTGCCAGCAGCCCGGGACAGGGGGCACCTAACTATGGCTACACCTTC. This translates into CASSPGQGAPNYGYTF.

The rearrangement uses TRBV11-1 and TRBJ2-7, with TRBD2 matching 8 bases. This CDR3 is 15 amino acids long. Germline V gene data show CDR1 as SGHAT and CDR2 as FQDESV (reference sequence). Trimming removed 6 bases from V and 2 bases from J; junction bases left unmatched: 9. The CDR3 sequence: CASSLSGGGTYEQYF. The CDR3 coding sequence is TGTGCCAGCAGTTTGAGCGGGGGAGGGACCTACGAGCAGTACTTC. The full variable domain, its missing parts supplied by reference TRBV11-1 and TRBJ2-7, is EAEVAQSPRYKITEKSQAVAFWCDPISGHATLYWYRQILGQGPELLVQFQDESVVDDSQLPKDRFSAERLKGVDSTLKIQPAELGDSAMYLCASSLSGGGTYEQYFGPGTRLTVT.

V usage is TRBV7-9 and J usage is TRBJ2-2; D is undetermined. Germline CDR1 is SEHNR and CDR2 is FQNEAQ (reference sequence). V was clipped by 3 bases and J by 4 bases, with 9 bases between them. There are 14 residues in the CDR3. CDR3: CASSLRQSTGELFF. In nucleotides, the CDR3 is TGTGCCAGCAGCTTGCGGCAGTCCACCGGGGAGCTGTTTTTT. Together with reference TRBV7-9 and TRBJ2-2, the CDR3 gives the full variable domain: DTGVSQNPRHKITKRGQNVTFRCDPISEHNRLYWYRQTLGQGPEFLTYFQNEAQLEKSRLLSDRFSAERPKGSFSTLEIQRTEQGDSAMYLCASSLRQSTGELFFGEGSRLTVL.

The chain recombines TRBV4-3 with TRBJ2-1; 10 bases agree with TRBD2. V was pared by 0 bases and J by 9 bases, with 8 bases of the junction left unmatched. CDR3 length equals 16 residues. Germline values: CDR1 LGHNA, CDR2 YSLEER. The CDR3 coding sequence is TGCGCCAGCAGCCAAGACCTAGCGGGGGATTTGGGTGAGCAGTTCTTC. It yields the protein CASSQDLAGDLGEQFF.

The count of this clone is one. The V gene is TRBV28, the J gene TRBJ2-1, with a weak D call TRBD1 (6 bases). V was shortened by 3 bases and J by 6 bases, with 15 bases between the two germline ends. CDR1 is MDHEN, CDR2 SYDVKM, per germline. This CDR3 spans 15 amino acids. Here the CDR3 reads CASSFFSSTGNEQFF. CDR3 bases: TGTGCCAGCAGTTTTTTTTCCTCGACAGGCAATGAGCAGTTCTTC.

The gene calls are TRBV19 and TRBJ1-5; 8 bases map to TRBD1. This CDR3 comprises 14 residues. Germline V gene sequence: CDR1 LNHDA, CDR2 SQIVND (reference sequence). Trimming took 3 bases from V and 2 from J; bases not matched to a gene: 0. The CDR3 region has the DNA TGTGCCAGTAGTATGACAGGGGGCAATCAGCCCCAGCATTTT. Translation: CASSMTGGNQPQHF.

The chain is built from TRBV6-1 and TRBJ1-1; tentatively, D is TRBD1 (6 bases). There are 12 residues in the CDR3. Trimming removed 3 bases at V and 6 bases at J, with 8 bases between. The V gene's germline CDR1 is MNHNS and CDR2 SASEGT. CDR3 coding DNA: TGTGCCAGCAGTGATCAGGGGCCTGAAGCTTTCTTT. It translates to CASSDQGPEAFF.

The V gene is TRBV15, the J gene TRBJ2-7, with a weak D call TRBD1 (6 bases). CDR3 length equals 14 residues. With 1 base removed from V and 7 bases from J, the gap between germline ends came to 14 bases. The germline V gene has CDR1 LNHNV and CDR2 YYDKDF (reference sequence). CDR3 region: CATSRGAGAREQYF. DNA of the CDR3: TGTGCCACCAGCAGAGGGGCAGGGGCGCGGGAGCAGTACTTC.

This chain joins TRBV27 and TRBJ1-1; no definite D call. Germline loops: CDR1 MNHEY, CDR2 SMNVEV (reference sequence). Between the trimmed V and J ends, which lost 8 bases and 3 bases, there was a span of 13 bases. The CDR3 length is 13 residues. The CDR3, as DNA: TGTGCCAGCGGGCTTTTATCGGACACTGAAGCTTTCTTT. Translating it yields CASGLLSDTEAFF.

This clone was seen many times. J is TRBJ2-3 and V is TRBV10-3; D call uncertain. V was cut by 6 bases and J by 2 bases, with 12 bases left in between. The CDR3 consists of 14 residues. CDR1 and CDR2 (germline): ENHRY, SYGVKD. CDR3 amino acids: CAIRGAVYTDTQYF. In DNA, the CDR3 is TGTGCCATCAGAGGAGCAGTATACACAGATACGCAGTATTTT.

This chain uses TRBV7-8 with TRBJ1-4; D not resolved. Germline V gene lookup returns CDR1 SGHVS and CDR2 FQNEAQ. The CDR3 length is 14 residues. The V end was cut by 3 bases, the J end by 8 bases, with 13 bases between. Here the CDR3 DNA reads TGTGCCAGCAGCTTCGGCGGGCTGACGGAAAAACTGTTTTTT. It translates to CASSFGGLTEKLFF.

The chain couples TRBV14 to TRBJ1-2; D is unresolved. The CDR3 extends over 14 amino acids. V was shortened by 5 bases and J by 3 bases, with 13 bases between the two germline ends. CDR1 SGHDN and CDR2 FVKESK come from the germline V gene. CDR3 sequence (DNA): TGTGCCAGCAGCAGAGGGAGCGCATACTATGGCTACACCTTC. It yields the protein CASSRGSAYYGYTF.

The CDR3 nucleotides read TGTGCCTCCGGGGGGAATGAGCAGTTCTTC. This sequence encodes CASGGNEQFF. The chain employs TRBV27 and TRBJ2-1; 7 positions agree with TRBD2. This CDR3 region has 10 residues. Germline CDR1 and CDR2: MNHEY and SMNVEV (reference sequence). V lost 11 bases to trimming and J lost 7 bases; unmatched junction nucleotides: 2.

The chain combines TRBV7-8 with TRBJ2-1; 10 bases map to TRBD2. The CDR3 extends over 16 amino acids. Germline V gene sequence: CDR1 SGHVS, CDR2 FQNEAQ. V shed 1 base, J shed 2 bases, and the junction held 2 bases outside the gene matches. The CDR3 loop is CASSLEAGGTYNEQFF. Here the CDR3 DNA reads TGTGCCAGCAGCTTAGAAGCGGGGGGGACCTACAATGAGCAGTTCTTC.

V is TRBV5-1 and J is TRBJ1-2; TRBD1 is a possible D gene (6 bases). Germline V lookup: CDR1 SGHRS, CDR2 YFSETQ. Between the trimmed V and J ends, which lost 2 bases and 6 bases, there was a span of 11 bases. The CDR3 is 13 amino acids. CDR3 sequence: CASSLQGGDGYTF. The CDR3 bases are TGCGCCAGCAGCTTACAAGGGGGGGATGGCTACACCTTC.

This clone was found a few times. The rearrangement uses TRBV12-1 and TRBJ2-1; TRBD2 is the table's D call, not checked against the DNA. TRBV12-1 is deemed a pseudogene. This CDR3 contains 17 residues. The CDR3 is CASSPQLAGYSYNEQFF. The DNA for the CDR3 is TGTGCCAGCAGCCCCCAACTAGCGGGGTATTCCTACAATGAGCAGTTCTTC.

This clone was observed once. The chain joins TRBV29-1 to TRBJ1-6; D may be TRBD1 (5 bases). V was cut by 7 bases and J by 2 bases, with 9 bases left in between. This CDR3 has 13 residues. Germline V CDR1 and CDR2: SQVTM, ANQGSEA. The CDR3 bases are TGCAGCGCTGGGGCAGCCTATAATTCACCCCTCCACTTT. It translates to CSAGAAYNSPLHF.

The chain carries TRBV6-1 and TRBJ1-1, with D possibly TRBD1 on 5 matching bases. V lost 4 bases, J lost 7 bases, and 22 bases lay in between. CDR3 length equals 16 residues. CDR1 is MNHNS and CDR2 is SASEGT in the germline V gene. The CDR3, as DNA: TGTGCCAGCAGTGCTGGGGGGTATGGGCAGCAGATTGAAGCTTTCTTT. Its protein product is CASSAGGYGQQIEAFF.

The chain joins TRBV19 to TRBJ1-6; D may be TRBD1 (6 bases). Looked up from germline, CDR1 is LNHDA and CDR2 is SQIVND (reference sequence). The length of the CDR3 is 19 residues. V lost 3 bases and J 9 bases, leaving 27 bases between the germline ends. The DNA of the CDR3 is TGTGCCAGTAGTATCGGGGGGCTCCAGAGACCCGGCAAGGGTTCACCCCTCCACTTT. It codes for CASSIGGLQRPGKGSPLHF.